One sample yielded the 13 T cell receptor beta chains listed below, sequenced in a study of blood T cell repertoires in COVID-19. Clones were read by immunoSEQ multiplex PCR, and TCRdb kept only the in-frame ones, dropping some. This sample has tens of thousands of clones, with 80% to 90% found just once. The specimen sequenced was peripheral blood. These receptors were taken from a man aged 60 to 75 with acute or convalescent COVID-19.

The chain employs TRBV24-1 and TRBJ1-4, with D perhaps TRBD1 (5 bases). Germline V gene data show CDR1 as KGHDR and CDR2 as SFDVKD. This CDR3 region has 13 residues. The V end was cut by 4 bases, the J end by 6 bases, with 8 bases between. This chain's CDR3 is CATSEAGYEKLFF. CDR3 DNA sequence: TGTGCCACCAGTGAGGCAGGGTATGAAAAACTGTTTTTT.

This chain joins TRBV6-6 and TRBJ2-1; 11 bases match TRBD2. Germline assignment: CDR1 MNHNY and CDR2 SVGAGI (reference sequence). The ends lost 2 bases at V and 15 bases at J; junction bases unmatched: 6. The CDR3 length is 13 residues. CDR3 DNA: TGTGCCAGCAGTTACACTAGCGGGGGCGACTGGTTCTTC. Translating it yields CASSYTSGGDWFF.

This chain links TRBV6-5 with TRBJ2-1; TRBD1 matches at 7 bases. The CDR3 is 13 residues long. Germline trimming cut 2 bases from V and 10 bases from J; bases unmatched to any gene: 5. Germline V lookup: CDR1 MNHEY, CDR2 SVGAGI. The CDR3 loop reads CASSYRQGLEQFF. In DNA, the CDR3 is TGTGCCAGCAGTTACCGACAGGGCCTGGAGCAGTTCTTC.

The gene calls are TRBV5-1 and TRBJ1-1; D remains unclear. With 4 bases removed from V and 3 bases from J, the gap between germline ends came to 16 bases. This CDR3 is built from 15 residues. Germline V gene data show CDR1 as SGHRS and CDR2 as YFSETQ. This CDR3 reads CASSPGLLGDTEAFF. CDR3 coding DNA: TGCGCCAGCAGCCCCGGGCTCCTCGGGGACACTGAAGCTTTCTTT.

The chain couples TRBV9 to TRBJ2-5; no definite D call. Germline assignment: CDR1 SGDLS and CDR2 YYNGEE. V lost 0 bases, J lost 1 base, and 10 bases lay in between. This CDR3 is built from 15 residues. The CDR3 DNA sequence: TGTGCCAGCAGCGTAGCTATGGGCCGCCAAGAGACCCAGTACTTC. Translating gives CASSVAMGRQETQYF. Looking up the rest from reference TRBV9 and TRBJ2-5 gives the full variable domain: DSGVTQTPKHLITATGQRVTLRCSPRSGDLSVYWYQQSLDQGLQFLIQYYNGEERAKGNILERFSAQQFPDLHSELNLSSLELGDSALYFCASSVAMGRQETQYFGPGTRLLVL.

CDR3 residues: CASSRWGRNEKLFF. As DNA, the CDR3 is TGTGCCAGCAGCCGTTGGGGGCGGAATGAAAAACTGTTTTTT. The chain recombines TRBV3-1 (or the pseudogene TRBV3-2) with TRBJ1-4; tentatively, D is TRBD1 (6 bases). V lost 4 bases to trimming and J lost 5 bases, with 11 bases between them. The CDR3 is made up of 14 amino acids. CDR1 LGHDT and CDR2 YNNKEL come from the germline V gene (reference sequence).

This clone was counted a few times. This sequence joins TRBV14 and TRBJ2-5; 10 bases match TRBD2. The CDR3 runs 19 residues. After removal of 0 bases from V and 0 bases from J, the junction contained 10 bases not matched to a gene. CDR1 SGHDN and CDR2 FVKESK come from the germline V gene. Here the CDR3 DNA reads TGTGCCAGCAGCCAAGATTCCCCGGGACTAGCGCCGTACCAAGAGACCCAGTACTTC. It encodes CASSQDSPGLAPYQETQYF.

The CDR3 coding sequence is TGCGCCAGCAGCCCGGCGGCAGGGACCTACGAGCAGTACTTC. Amino acid sequence: CASSPAAGTYEQYF. V is TRBV5-1 and J is TRBJ2-7, with D tentatively TRBD1 (5 bases). The germline CDR1 and CDR2 sequences are SGHRS and YFSETQ. Trimming pared 4 bases from V and 2 bases from J, leaving 13 bases between. The CDR3 runs 14 residues.

V and J are TRBV2 and TRBJ2-1; maybe TRBD1 (5 bases). CDR1 is SNHLY and CDR2 is FYNNEI in the germline V gene. Trimming pared 5 bases from V and 7 bases from J, leaving 21 bases between. CDR3 size: 16 residues. As DNA, the CDR3 is TGTGCCAGCAGTCACACCATACAGGCCTGGGTGAATGAGCAGTTCTTC. Translated: CASSHTIQAWVNEQFF.

This clone has a handful of counts. The chain carries TRBV5-4 and TRBJ2-3; D is possibly TRBD1 (5 bases). CDR1 SGHNT and CDR2 YYREEE come from the germline V gene (reference sequence). V lost 3 bases to trimming and J lost 0 bases, with 11 bases between them. This CDR3 comprises 15 residues. The CDR3 bases are TGTGCCAGCAGCTCCAACACAGGCAGCACAGATACGCAGTATTTT. It specifies CASSSNTGSTDTQYF. The full variable domain, rest sourced from reference TRBV5-4 and TRBJ2-3, is ETGVTQSPTHLIKTRGQQVTLRCSSQSGHNTVSWYQQALGQGPQFIFQYYREEENGRGNFPPRFSGLQFPNYSSELNVNALELDDSALYLCASSSNTGSTDTQYFGPGTRLTVL.

The gene calls are TRBV19 and TRBJ1-1, with a tentative D call TRBD1 (5 bases). CDR1 and CDR2 (germline): LNHDA, SQIVND (reference sequence). Trimming pared 5 bases from V and 0 bases from J, leaving 16 bases between. This CDR3 has 16 residues. The CDR3 sequence: CASSRPQQAMNTEAFF. DNA of the CDR3: TGTGCCAGTAGTCGACCCCAACAGGCCATGAACACTGAAGCTTTCTTT.

V and J are TRBV6-1 and TRBJ1-2; TRBD1 is a possible D gene (5 bases). V lost 0 bases, J lost 3 bases, and 23 bases lay in between. This CDR3 contains 19 residues. The germline V gene encodes CDR1 MNHNS and CDR2 SASEGT. CDR3 sequence (DNA): TGTGCCAGCAGTGAAGCGCACCCGGATGGGGCAGGGCGGTACTATGGCTACACCTTC. This translates into CASSEAHPDGAGRYYGYTF.

The rearrangement uses TRBV29-1 and TRBJ2-1, with a possible D match to TRBD2 (6 bases). V was clipped by 7 bases and J by 5 bases, with 21 bases between them. The germline V gene encodes CDR1 SQVTM and CDR2 ANQGSEA. The CDR3 has 15 residues. The CDR3 sequence is CSAQLLAFSDNEQFF. The DNA for the CDR3 is TGCAGCGCCCAGCTCCTAGCGTTTTCCGACAATGAGCAGTTCTTC.